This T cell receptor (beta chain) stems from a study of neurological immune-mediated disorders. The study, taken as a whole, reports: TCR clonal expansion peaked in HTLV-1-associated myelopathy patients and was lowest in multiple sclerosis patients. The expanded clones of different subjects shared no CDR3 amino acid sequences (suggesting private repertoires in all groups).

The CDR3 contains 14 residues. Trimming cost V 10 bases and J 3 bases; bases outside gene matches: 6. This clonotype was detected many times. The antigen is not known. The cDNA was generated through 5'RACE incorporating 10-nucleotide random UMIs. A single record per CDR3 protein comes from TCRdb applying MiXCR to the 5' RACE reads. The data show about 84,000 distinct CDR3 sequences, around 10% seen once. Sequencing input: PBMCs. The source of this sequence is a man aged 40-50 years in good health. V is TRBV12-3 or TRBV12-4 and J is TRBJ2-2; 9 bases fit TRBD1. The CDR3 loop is CATLGQGDTGELFF. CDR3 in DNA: TGTGCCACCCTGGGACAGGGAGACACCGGGGAGCTGTTTTTT.